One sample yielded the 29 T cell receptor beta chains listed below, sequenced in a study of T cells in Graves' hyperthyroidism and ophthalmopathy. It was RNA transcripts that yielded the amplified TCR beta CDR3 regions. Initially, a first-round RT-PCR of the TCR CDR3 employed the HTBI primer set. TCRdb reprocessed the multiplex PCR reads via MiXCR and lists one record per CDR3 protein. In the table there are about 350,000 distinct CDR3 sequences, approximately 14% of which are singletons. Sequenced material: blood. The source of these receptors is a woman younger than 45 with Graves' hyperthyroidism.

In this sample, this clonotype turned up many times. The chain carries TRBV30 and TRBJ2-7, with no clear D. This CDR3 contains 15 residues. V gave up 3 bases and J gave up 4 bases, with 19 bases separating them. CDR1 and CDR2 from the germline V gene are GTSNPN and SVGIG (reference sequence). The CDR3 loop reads CAWSPPPPRRYEQYF. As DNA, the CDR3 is TGTGCCTGGAGCCCCCCTCCCCCTCGGCGGTACGAGCAGTACTTC.

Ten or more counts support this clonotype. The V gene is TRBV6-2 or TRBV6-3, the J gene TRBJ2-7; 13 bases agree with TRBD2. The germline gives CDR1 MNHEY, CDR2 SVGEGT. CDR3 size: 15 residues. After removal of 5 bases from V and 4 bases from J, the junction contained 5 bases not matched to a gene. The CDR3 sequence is CASSTRTSGRYEQYF. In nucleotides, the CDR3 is TGTGCCAGCAGTACTCGGACTAGCGGGAGATACGAGCAGTACTTC.

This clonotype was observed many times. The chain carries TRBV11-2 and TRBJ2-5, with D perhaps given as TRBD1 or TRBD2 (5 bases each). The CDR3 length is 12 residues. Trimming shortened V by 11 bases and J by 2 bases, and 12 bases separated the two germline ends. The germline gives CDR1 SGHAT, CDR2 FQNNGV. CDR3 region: CASGTLQETQYF. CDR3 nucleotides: TGTGCCTCCGGGACGCTGCAAGAGACCCAGTACTTC.

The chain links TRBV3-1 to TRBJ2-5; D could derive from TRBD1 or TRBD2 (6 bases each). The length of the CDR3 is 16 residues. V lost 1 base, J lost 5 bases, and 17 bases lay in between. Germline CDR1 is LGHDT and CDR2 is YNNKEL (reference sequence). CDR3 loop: CASSQVFSRRGETQYF. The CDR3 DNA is TGTGCCAGCAGCCAAGTGTTTTCACGGAGGGGGGAGACCCAGTACTTC.

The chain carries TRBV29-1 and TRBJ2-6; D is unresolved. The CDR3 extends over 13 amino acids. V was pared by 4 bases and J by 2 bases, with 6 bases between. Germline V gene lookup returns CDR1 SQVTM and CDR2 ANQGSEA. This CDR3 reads CSVVVPGANVLTF. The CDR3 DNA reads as TGCAGCGTTGTCGTCCCTGGGGCCAACGTCCTGACTTTC.

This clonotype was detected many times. CDR3 DNA sequence: TGCGCCAGCAGCGAGAGCGGGAGCGGCGCCGAGCAGTACTTC. Translated: CASSESGSGAEQYF. The V call is TRBV5-1, the J call TRBJ2-7, with 8 bases aligning to TRBD2. The germline gives CDR1 SGHRS, CDR2 YFSETQ. After removal of 4 bases from V and 6 bases from J, the junction contained 9 bases not matched to a gene. The CDR3 contains 14 residues.

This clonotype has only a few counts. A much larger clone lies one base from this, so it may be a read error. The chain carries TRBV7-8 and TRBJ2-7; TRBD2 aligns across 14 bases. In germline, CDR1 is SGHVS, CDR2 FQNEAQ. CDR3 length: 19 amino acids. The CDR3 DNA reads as TGTGCCAGCAGCTTCCCGCGCCCTGGGACTAGCGGGAGCTCCTACGAGCGGTACTTC. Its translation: CASSFPRPGTSGSSYERYF.

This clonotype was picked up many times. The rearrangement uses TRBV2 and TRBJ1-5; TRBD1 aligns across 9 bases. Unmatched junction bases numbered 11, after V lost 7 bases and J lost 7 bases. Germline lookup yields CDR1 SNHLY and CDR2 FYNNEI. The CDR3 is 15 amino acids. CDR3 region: CASTTGTGTNQPQHF. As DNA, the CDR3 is TGTGCCAGCACGACCGGGACAGGGACGAACCAGCCCCAGCATTTT.

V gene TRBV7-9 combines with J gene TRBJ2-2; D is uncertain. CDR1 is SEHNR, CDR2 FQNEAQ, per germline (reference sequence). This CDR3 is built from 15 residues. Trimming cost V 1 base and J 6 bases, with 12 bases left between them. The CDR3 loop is CASSLGKVFSGELFF. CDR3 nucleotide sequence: TGTGCCAGCAGCTTAGGAAAAGTATTCTCCGGGGAGCTGTTTTTT.

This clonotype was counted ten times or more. CDR3 bases: TGCAGTGCTAGAGATTGGCGGGACCTAACTGGGGATACGCAGTATTTT. It encodes CSARDWRDLTGDTQYF. The V and J genes are TRBV20-1 and TRBJ2-3; maybe TRBD2 (6 bases). This CDR3 contains 16 residues. In germline, CDR1 is DFQATT, CDR2 SNEGSKA (reference sequence). The germline V and J ends were trimmed by 0 bases and 6 bases, with 19 bases remaining between them.

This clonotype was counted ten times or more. Written as DNA, the CDR3 is TGTGCCAGCAGCCGCGCAAAAAGCACAGATACGCAGTATTTT. Translated: CASSRAKSTDTQYF. The chain has TRBV11-1 and TRBJ2-3; D unclear. Germline V gives CDR1 SGHAT, CDR2 FQDESV (reference sequence). The length of the CDR3 is 14 residues. Trimming removed 5 bases at V and 0 bases at J, with 9 bases between.

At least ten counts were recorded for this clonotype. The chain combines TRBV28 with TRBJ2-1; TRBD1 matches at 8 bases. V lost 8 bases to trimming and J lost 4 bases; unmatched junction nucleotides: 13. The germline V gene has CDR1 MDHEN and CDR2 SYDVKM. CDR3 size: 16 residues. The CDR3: CASSTVWTGQYNEQFF. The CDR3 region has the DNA TGTGCCAGCTCAACGGTCTGGACAGGGCAATACAATGAGCAGTTCTTC.

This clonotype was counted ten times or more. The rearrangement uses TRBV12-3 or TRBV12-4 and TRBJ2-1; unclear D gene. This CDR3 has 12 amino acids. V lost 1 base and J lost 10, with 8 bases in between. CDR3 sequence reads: CASSLGWKEQFF. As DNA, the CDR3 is TGTGCCAGCAGTTTAGGTTGGAAGGAGCAGTTCTTC.

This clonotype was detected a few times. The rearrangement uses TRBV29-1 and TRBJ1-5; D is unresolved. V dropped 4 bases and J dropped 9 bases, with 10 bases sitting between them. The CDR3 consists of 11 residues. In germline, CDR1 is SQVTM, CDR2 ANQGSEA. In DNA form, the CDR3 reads TGCAGCGTTGGTGCCGGAGTGCCCCAGCATTTT. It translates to CSVGAGVPQHF.

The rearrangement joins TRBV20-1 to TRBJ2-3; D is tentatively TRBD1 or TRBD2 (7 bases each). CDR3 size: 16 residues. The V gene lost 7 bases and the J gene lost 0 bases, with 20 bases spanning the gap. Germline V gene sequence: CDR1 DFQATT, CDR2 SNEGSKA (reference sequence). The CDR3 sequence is CSVRGVSGSSTDTQYF. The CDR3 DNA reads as TGCAGTGTCAGGGGGGTTAGCGGGTCTAGCACAGATACGCAGTATTTT.

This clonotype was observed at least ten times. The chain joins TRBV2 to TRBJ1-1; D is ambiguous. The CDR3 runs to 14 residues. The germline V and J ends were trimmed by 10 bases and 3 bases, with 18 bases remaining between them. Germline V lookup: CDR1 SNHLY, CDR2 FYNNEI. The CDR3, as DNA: TGTGCCAACTCTCTGGGCCTTCCCTACACTGAAGCTTTCTTT. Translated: CANSLGLPYTEAFF.

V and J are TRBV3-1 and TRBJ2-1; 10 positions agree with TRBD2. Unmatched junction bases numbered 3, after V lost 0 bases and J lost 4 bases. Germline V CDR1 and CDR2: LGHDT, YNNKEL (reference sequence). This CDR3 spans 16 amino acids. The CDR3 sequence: CASSQEPTSGYNEQFF. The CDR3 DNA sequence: TGTGCCAGCAGCCAAGAACCGACTAGCGGGTACAATGAGCAGTTCTTC.

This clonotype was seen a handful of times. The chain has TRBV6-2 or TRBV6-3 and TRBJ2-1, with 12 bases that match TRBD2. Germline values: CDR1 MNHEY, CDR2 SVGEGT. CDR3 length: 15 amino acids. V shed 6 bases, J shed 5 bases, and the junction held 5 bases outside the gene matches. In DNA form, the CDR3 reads TGTGCCAGCAGGACTAGCGGGAGCAGGAACAATGAGCAGTTCTTC. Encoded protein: CASRTSGSRNNEQFF.

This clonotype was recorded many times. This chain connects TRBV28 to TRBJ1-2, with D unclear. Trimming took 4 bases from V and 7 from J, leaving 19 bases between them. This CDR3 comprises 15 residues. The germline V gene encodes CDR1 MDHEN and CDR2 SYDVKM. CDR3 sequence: CASSSTPAGPSGYTF. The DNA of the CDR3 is TGTGCCAGCAGTTCTACCCCGGCGGGCCCAAGTGGCTACACCTTC.

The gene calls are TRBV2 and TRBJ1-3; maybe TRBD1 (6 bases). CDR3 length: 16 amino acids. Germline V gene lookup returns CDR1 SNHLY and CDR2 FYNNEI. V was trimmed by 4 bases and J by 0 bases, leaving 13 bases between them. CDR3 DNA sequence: TGTGCCAGCAGTGTTAGTCAGGGGAGCTCTGGAAACACCATATATTTT. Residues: CASSVSQGSSGNTIYF.

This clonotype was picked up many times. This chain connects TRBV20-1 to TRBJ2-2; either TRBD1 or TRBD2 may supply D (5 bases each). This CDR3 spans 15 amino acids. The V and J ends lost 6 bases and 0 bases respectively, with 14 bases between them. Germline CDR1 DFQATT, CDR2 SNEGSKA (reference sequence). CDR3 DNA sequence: TGCAGTGCCACTCAGGGACGAGCGAACACCGGGGAGCTGTTTTTT. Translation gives CSATQGRANTGELFF.

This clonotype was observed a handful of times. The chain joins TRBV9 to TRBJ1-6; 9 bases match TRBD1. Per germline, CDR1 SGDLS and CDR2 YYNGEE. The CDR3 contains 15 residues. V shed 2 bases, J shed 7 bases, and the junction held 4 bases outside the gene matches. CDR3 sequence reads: CASSVEGQGNSPLHF. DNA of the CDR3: TGTGCCAGCAGCGTTGAAGGACAGGGGAATTCACCCCTCCACTTT.

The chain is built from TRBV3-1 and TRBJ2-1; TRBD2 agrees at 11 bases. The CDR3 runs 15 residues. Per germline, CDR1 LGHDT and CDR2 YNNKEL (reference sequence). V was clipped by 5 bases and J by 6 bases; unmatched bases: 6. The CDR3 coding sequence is TGTGCCAGCAGCTTGGGACTAGCGGAAAGCAATGAGCAGTTCTTC. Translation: CASSLGLAESNEQFF.

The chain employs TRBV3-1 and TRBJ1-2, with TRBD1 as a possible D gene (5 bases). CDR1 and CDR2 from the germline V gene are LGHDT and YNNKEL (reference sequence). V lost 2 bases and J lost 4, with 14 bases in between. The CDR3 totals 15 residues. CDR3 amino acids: CASSQSPDSIYGYTF. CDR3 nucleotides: TGTGCCAGCAGCCAAAGCCCCGACAGTATCTATGGCTACACCTTC.

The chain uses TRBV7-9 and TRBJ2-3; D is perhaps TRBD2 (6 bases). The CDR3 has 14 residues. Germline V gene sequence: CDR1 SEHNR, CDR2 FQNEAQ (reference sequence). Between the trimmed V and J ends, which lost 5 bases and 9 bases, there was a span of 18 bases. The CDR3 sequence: CASSLHMAAGTQYF. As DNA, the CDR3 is TGTGCCAGCAGCCTGCACATGGCGGCGGGGACGCAGTATTTT.

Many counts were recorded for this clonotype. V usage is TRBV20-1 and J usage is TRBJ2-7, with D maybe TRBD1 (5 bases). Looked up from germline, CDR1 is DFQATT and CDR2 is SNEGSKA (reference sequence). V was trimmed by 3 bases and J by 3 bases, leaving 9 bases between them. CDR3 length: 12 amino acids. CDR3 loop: CSARDNVYEQYF. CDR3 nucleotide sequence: TGCAGTGCTAGGGACAACGTCTACGAGCAGTACTTC.

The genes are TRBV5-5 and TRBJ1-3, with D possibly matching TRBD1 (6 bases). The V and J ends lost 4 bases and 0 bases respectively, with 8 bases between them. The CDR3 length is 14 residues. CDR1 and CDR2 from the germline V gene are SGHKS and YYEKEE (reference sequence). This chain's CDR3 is CASSVGGSGNTIYF. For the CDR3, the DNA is TGTGCCAGCAGCGTAGGGGGCTCTGGAAACACCATATATTTT.

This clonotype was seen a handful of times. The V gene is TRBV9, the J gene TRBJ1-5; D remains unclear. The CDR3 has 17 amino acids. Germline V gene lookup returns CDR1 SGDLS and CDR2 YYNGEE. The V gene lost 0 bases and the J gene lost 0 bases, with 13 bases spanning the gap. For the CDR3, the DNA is TGTGCCAGCAGCGTAGTGAAAGATTACTATAGCAATCAGCCCCAGCATTTT. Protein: CASSVVKDYYSNQPQHF.

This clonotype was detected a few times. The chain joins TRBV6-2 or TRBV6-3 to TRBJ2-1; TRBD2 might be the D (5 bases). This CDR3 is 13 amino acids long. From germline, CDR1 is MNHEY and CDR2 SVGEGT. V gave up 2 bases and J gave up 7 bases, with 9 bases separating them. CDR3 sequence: CASSYEAENEQFF. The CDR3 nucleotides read TGTGCCAGCAGTTACGAAGCGGAGAATGAGCAGTTCTTC.